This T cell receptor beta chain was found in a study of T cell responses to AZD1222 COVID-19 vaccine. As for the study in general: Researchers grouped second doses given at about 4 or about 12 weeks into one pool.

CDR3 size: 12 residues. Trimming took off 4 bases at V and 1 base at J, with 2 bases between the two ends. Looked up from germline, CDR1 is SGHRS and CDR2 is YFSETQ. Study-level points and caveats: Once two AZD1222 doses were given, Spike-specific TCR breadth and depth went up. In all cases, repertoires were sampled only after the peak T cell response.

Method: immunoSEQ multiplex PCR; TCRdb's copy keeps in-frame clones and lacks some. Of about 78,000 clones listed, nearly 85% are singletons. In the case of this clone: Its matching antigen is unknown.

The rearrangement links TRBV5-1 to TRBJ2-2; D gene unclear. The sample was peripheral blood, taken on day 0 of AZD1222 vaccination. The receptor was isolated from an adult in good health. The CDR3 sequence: CASSVNTGELFF. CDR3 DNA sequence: TGCGCCAGCAGCGTGAACACCGGGGAGCTGTTTTTT.